The clone carrying this T cell receptor (beta chain) turned up a few times. As yet, its antigen is unknown. From the 5' RACE reads, TCRdb called clonotypes with MiXCR, one entry per CDR3 protein. The sample holds 350,000 or so distinct CDR3 sequences, about 15% seen once. This sample was taken from a study of CD8 T cells in ankylosing spondylitis. Points from the study as a whole: Some motif variants had been reported before (in reactive arthritis synovial fluid and blood). Significant enrichment of disease-linked clones was reportedly seen in matched ankylosing spondylitis synovial fluid.

This receptor was obtained from a male donor with ankylosing spondylitis or in good health (not recorded which). Specimen: blood, either unsorted or a sorted T cell fraction (not recorded which).

The CDR3 sequence is CASSQNTNYGYTF. The CDR3 DNA reads TGCGCCAGCAGCCAAAATACTAACTATGGCTACACCTTC. This chain links TRBV4-1 with TRBJ1-2, with D hard to call. CDR1 is MGHRA and CDR2 is YSYEKL in the germline V gene. The V end was cut by 2 bases, the J end by 0 bases, with 4 bases between. The CDR3 spans 13 residues.